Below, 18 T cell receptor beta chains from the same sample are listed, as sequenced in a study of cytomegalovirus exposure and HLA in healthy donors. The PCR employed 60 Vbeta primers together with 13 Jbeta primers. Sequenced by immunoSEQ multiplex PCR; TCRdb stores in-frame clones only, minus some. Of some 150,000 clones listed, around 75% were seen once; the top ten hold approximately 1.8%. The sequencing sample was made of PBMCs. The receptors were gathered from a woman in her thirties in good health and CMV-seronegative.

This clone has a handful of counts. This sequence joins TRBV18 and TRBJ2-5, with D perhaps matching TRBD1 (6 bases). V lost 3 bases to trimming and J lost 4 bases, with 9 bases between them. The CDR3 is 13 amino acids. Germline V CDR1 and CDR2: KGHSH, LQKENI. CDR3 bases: TGTGCCAGCTCACCGGTAGGGGGAGAGACCCAGTACTTC. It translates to CASSPVGGETQYF.

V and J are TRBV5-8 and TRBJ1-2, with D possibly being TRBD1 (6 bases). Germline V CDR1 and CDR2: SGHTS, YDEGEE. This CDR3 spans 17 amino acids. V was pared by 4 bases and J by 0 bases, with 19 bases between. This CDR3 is CASSLPPGHPTNYGYTF. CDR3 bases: TGTGCCAGCAGCCTACCCCCGGGACACCCTACTAACTATGGCTACACCTTC.

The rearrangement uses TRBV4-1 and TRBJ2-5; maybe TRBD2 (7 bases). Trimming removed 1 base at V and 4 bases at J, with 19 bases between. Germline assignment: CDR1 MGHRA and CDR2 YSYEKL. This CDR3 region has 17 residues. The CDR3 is CASSQVRGGPRPETQYF. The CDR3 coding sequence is TGCGCCAGCAGCCAAGTCCGCGGGGGCCCCCGCCCAGAGACCCAGTACTTC.

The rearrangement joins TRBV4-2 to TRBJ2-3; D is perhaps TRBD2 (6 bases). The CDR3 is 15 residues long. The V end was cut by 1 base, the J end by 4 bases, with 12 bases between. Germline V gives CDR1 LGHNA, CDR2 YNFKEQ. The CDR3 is CASSQAGEGADTQYF. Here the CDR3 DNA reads TGTGCCAGCAGCCAAGCGGGAGAGGGTGCAGATACGCAGTATTTT.

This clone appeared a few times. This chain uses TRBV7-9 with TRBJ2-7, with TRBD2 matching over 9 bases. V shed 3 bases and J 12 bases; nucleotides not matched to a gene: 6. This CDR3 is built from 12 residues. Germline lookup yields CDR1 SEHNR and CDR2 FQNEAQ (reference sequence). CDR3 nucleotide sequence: TGTGCCAGCAGCTTGCGGGGGGGGAAAATGTACGTC. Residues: CASSLRGGKMYV.

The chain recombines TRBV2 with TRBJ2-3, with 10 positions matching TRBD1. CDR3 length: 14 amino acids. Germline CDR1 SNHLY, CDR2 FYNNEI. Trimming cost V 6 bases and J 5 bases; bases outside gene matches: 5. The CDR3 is CASRRTGGIDTQYF. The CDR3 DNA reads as TGTGCCAGCAGAAGGACAGGGGGAATAGATACGCAGTATTTT.

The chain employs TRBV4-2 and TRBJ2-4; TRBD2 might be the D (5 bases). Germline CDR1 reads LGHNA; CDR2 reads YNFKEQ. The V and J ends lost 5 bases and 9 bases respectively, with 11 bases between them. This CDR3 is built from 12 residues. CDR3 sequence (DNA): TGTGCCAGCAGCGTCACAGAGGGCATTCAGTACTTC. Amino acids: CASSVTEGIQYF.

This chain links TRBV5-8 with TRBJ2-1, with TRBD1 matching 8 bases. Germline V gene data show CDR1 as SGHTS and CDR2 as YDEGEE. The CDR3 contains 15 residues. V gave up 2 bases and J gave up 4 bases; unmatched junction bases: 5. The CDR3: CASSLQTGAYNEQFF. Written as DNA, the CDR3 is TGTGCCAGCAGCTTACAGACAGGGGCTTACAATGAGCAGTTCTTC.

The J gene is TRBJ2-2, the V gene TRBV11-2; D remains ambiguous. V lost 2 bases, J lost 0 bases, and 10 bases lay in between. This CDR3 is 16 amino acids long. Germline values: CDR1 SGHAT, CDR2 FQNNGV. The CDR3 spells CASSLLRGSNTGELFF. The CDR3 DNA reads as TGTGCCAGCAGCTTATTACGCGGATCGAACACCGGGGAGCTGTTTTTT.

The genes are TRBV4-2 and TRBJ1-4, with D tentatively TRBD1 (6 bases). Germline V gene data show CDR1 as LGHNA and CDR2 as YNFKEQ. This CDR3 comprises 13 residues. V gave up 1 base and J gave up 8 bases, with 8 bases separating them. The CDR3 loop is CASSQGTGEKLFF. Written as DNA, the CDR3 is TGTGCCAGCAGCCAAGGTACAGGGGAAAAACTGTTTTTT.

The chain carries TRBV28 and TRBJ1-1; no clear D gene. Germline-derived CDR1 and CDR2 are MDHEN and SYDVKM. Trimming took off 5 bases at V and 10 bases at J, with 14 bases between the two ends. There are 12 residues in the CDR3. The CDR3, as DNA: TGTGCCAGCAGTCCCGTCCCCACGGGAGCTTTCTTT. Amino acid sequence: CASSPVPTGAFF. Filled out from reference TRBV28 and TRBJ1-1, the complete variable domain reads DVKVTQSSRYLVKRTGEKVFLECVQDMDHENMFWYRQDPGLGLRLIYFSYDVKMKEKGDIPEGYSVSREKKERFSLILESASTNQTSMYLCASSPVPTGAFFGQGTRLTVV.

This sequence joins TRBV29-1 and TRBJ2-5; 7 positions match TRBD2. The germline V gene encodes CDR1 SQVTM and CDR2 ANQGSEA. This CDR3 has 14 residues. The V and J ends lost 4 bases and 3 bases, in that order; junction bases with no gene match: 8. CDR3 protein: CSVVRGIDKETQYF. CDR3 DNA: TGCAGCGTTGTGCGGGGGATAGATAAAGAGACCCAGTACTTC.

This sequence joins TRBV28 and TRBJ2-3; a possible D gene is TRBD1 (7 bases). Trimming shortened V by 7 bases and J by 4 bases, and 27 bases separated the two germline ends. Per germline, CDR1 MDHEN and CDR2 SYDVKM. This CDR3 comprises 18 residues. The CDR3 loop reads CASTAGGPGGLFSDTQYF. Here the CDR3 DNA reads TGTGCCAGCACTGCAGGGGGACCGGGCGGACTATTCTCAGATACGCAGTATTTT.

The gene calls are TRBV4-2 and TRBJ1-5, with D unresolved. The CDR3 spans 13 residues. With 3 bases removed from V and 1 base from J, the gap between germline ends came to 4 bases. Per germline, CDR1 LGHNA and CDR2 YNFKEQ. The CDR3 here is CASSQGSNQPQHF. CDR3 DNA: TGTGCCAGCAGCCAGGGCAGCAATCAGCCCCAGCATTTT.

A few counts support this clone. DNA for the CDR3: TGCAGCGTTGGGGTAGCGGGAGCTGGCATTCAGTACTTC. It is translated as CSVGVAGAGIQYF. V is TRBV29-1 and J is TRBJ2-4, with TRBD2 identical over 9 bases. V was pared by 4 bases and J by 9 bases, with 7 bases of the junction left unmatched. Germline assignment: CDR1 SQVTM and CDR2 ANQGSEA. The CDR3 is 13 amino acids.

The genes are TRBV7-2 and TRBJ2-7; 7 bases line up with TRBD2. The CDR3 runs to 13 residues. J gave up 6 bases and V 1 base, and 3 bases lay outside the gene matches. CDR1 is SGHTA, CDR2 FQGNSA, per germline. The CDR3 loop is CASSLDPSGEQYF. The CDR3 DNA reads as TGTGCCAGCAGCTTAGACCCTAGCGGCGAGCAGTACTTC.

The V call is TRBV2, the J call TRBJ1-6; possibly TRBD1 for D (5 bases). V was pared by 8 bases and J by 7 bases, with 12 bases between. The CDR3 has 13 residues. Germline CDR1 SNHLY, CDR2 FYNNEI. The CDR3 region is CASAREGNSPLHF. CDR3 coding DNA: TGTGCCAGCGCCCGGGAGGGGAATTCACCCCTCCACTTT.

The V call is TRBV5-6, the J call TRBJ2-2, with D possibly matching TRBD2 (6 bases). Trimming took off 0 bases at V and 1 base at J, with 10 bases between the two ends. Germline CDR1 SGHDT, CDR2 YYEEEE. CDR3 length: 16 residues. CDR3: CASSLVVAENTGELFF. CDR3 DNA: TGTGCCAGCAGCTTGGTGGTAGCGGAGAACACCGGGGAGCTGTTTTTT.